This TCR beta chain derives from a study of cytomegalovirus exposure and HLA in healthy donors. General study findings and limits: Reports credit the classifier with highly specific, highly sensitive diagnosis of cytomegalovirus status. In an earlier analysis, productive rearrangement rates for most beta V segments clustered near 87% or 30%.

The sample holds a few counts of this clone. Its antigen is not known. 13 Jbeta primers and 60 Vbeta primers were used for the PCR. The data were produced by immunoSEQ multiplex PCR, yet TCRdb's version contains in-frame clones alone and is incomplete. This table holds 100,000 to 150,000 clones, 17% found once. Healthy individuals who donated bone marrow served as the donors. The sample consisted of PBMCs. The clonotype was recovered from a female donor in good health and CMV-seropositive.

The CDR3 spells CASSLALTSVTYEQYF. Here the CDR3 DNA reads TGTGCCAGCAGCTTGGCCCTTACTAGCGTGACCTACGAGCAGTACTTC. The chain uses TRBV5-6 and TRBJ2-7; 7 bases fit TRBD2. J was trimmed by 2 bases and V by 0 bases; bases with no gene match: 8. This CDR3 comprises 16 residues. Germline values: CDR1 SGHDT, CDR2 YYEEEE.